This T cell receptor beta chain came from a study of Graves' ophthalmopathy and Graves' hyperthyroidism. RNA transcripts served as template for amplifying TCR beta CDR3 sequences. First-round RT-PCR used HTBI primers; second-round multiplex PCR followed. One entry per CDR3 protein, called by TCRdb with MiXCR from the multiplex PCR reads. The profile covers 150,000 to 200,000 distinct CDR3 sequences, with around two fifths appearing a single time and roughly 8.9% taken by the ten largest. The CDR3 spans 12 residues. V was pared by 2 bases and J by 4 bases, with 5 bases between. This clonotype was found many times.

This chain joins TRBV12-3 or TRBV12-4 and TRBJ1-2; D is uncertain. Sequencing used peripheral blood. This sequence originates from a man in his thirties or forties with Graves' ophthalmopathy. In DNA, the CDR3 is TGTGCCAGCAGTTTAAGTACCTATGGCTACACCTTC. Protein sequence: CASSLSTYGYTF.